Detailed here is one T cell receptor beta chain. Antigen: not known. The data originate from a study of post-analysis software for immune sequencing data. Study summary: Progressive-relapsing, secondary progressive and relapsing-remitting multiple sclerosis were among the disease courses included. The study's findings and limits: Multiple sclerosis patients had significantly lower normalized Chao1 diversity than controls. F measure grouped same-batch samples tightly together. Patients had higher frequencies than controls of about 5 TRBV segments, including TRBV5-6, TRBV5-1 and TRBV20-1.

cDNA libraries for TCR beta contained unique molecular identifiers. TCRdb itself ran the PCR reads through MiXCR, one entry per CDR3 protein. The sample consists of approximately 660,000 distinct CDR3 sequences, around 64% of them appearing once. CDR3 length equals 17 residues. V shed 2 bases and J shed 4 bases, with 15 bases lying between them. The germline CDR1 and CDR2 sequences are SNHLY and FYNNEI. Sequenced: blood. This TCR was recovered from a girl aged 2-10 years with multiple sclerosis. This rearrangement joins TRBV2 to TRBJ2-6; perhaps TRBD2 as D (5 bases). For the CDR3, the DNA is TGTGCCAGCAGTGAAAGGGAGTTGTCAGCGGGGGCCAACGTCCTGACTTTC. Translating gives CASSERELSAGANVLTF. The full variable domain, in which reference TRBV2 and TRBJ2-6 provide the parts outside the CDR3, is EPEVTQTPSHQVTQMGQEVILRCVPISNHLYFYWYRQILGQKVEFLVSFYNNEISEKSEIFDDQFSVERPDGSNFTLKIRSTKLEDSAMYFCASSERELSAGANVLTFGAGSRLTVL.